Below, 31 T cell receptor beta chains from the same sample are listed, as sequenced in a study of blood T cells in healthy people across ages. The authors ran a second PCR of roughly 6 to 11 cycles using a sample-barcoded 5' primer and a J-beta primer mix. TCRdb processed the 5' RACE reads anew with MiXCR; each CDR3 protein has one entry. The sample holds 800,000 to 1,300,000 distinct CDR3 sequences, almost 25% seen once. These same records also appear under a second study, on T cells of mothers and their children.

Sequencing was performed on blood. These receptors originate from a girl aged 2-10 years in good health.

The chain uses TRBV3-1 and TRBJ1-6; D gene ambiguous. The CDR3 extends over 13 amino acids. Trimming shortened V by 4 bases and J by 11 bases, and 12 bases separated the two germline ends. Germline values: CDR1 LGHDT, CDR2 YNNKEL (reference sequence). CDR3 sequence reads: CASSRDTGTPLHF. The DNA for the CDR3 is TGTGCCAGCAGCCGAGATACGGGTACACCCCTCCACTTT. The full variable domain, completed using reference TRBV3-1 and TRBJ1-6, is DTAVSQTPKYLVTQMGNDKSIKCEQNLGHDTMYWYKQDSKKFLKIMFSYNNKELIINETVPNRFSPKSPDKAHLNLHINSLELGDSAVYFCASSRDTGTPLHFGNGTRLTVT.

The chain joins TRBV25-1 to TRBJ1-2; no definite D call. Germline V CDR1 and CDR2: MGHDK, SYGVNS. The CDR3 extends over 16 amino acids. V was shortened by 3 bases and J by 8 bases, with 22 bases between the two germline ends. CDR3 DNA sequence: TGTGCCAGCAGTGATAGTCGGCAGGCAATGGGATTGGGCTACACCTTC. It specifies CASSDSRQAMGLGYTF.

This clonotype came up a few times. The genes are TRBV28 and TRBJ2-5; D is unclear. The J call may be mistaken, given a closer DNA end match to TRBJ2-1. The CDR3 is 13 amino acids. The V gene's germline CDR1 is MDHEN and CDR2 SYDVKM. This CDR3 is CASRTTYFDEQFF. The CDR3 bases are TGTGCCAGCAGGACGACCTACTTCGATGAGCAGTTCTTC.

This clonotype was counted only a few times. The CDR3 loop reads CASSPRGTGDQPQHF. CDR3 in DNA: TGTGCCAGCAGCCCAAGGGGCACAGGGGACCAGCCCCAGCATTTT. This chain links TRBV7-2 with TRBJ1-5; TRBD1 matches 7 bases. Germline lookup yields CDR1 SGHTA and CDR2 FQGNSA. J gave up 7 bases and V 5 bases, and 11 bases lay outside the gene matches. This CDR3 has 15 residues.

The chain recombines TRBV20-1 with TRBJ2-1, with D possibly matching TRBD1 (6 bases). The V gene lost 2 bases and the J gene lost 7 bases, with 12 bases spanning the gap. Germline V CDR1 and CDR2: DFQATT, SNEGSKA (reference sequence). This CDR3 is 13 amino acids long. This CDR3 is CSARRQVGNEQFF. The CDR3 nucleotides are TGCAGTGCTAGAAGACAGGTGGGAAATGAGCAGTTCTTC.

This clonotype was detected a few times. This chain links TRBV20-1 with TRBJ1-2, with a possible D match to TRBD1 (5 bases). Germline CDR1 and CDR2: DFQATT and SNEGSKA (reference sequence). This CDR3 contains 14 residues. V was cut by 4 bases and J by 3 bases, with 15 bases left in between. The CDR3 DNA reads TGCAGTGCTATGGGACGCCGATTAGACTATGGCTACACCTTC. Protein product: CSAMGRRLDYGYTF.

The J gene is TRBJ2-1, the V gene TRBV5-1; tentative D call: TRBD1 (5 bases). The germline V gene encodes CDR1 SGHRS and CDR2 YFSETQ. This CDR3 is 14 amino acids long. Between the trimmed V and J ends, which lost 0 bases and 6 bases, there was a span of 10 bases. The CDR3 DNA reads as TGCGCCAGCAGCTTGGAGACAGTCCGCAATGAGCAGTTCTTC. As protein: CASSLETVRNEQFF.

This clonotype was counted between two and nine times. The genes are TRBV6-5 and TRBJ1-3; perhaps TRBD1 as D (5 bases). The CDR3 contains 14 residues. CDR1 is MNHEY and CDR2 is SVGAGI in the germline V gene. Trimming stripped 5 bases from V and 9 bases from J, with 17 bases between. The DNA of the CDR3 is TGTGCCAGCAGTAAACAGGAGGAGTGGGGCACCATATATTTT. Protein sequence: CASSKQEEWGTIYF.

The chain links TRBV14 to TRBJ1-2; unclear D gene. The CDR3 contains 13 residues. The V and J ends lost 2 bases and 5 bases respectively, with 9 bases between them. Germline CDR1 SGHDN, CDR2 FVKESK. The CDR3, as DNA: TGTGCCAGCAGCCAAATCCTGAATTATGGCTACACCTTC. This encodes CASSQILNYGYTF.

This clonotype was seen more than once but under ten times. The V and J genes are TRBV12-3 or TRBV12-4 and TRBJ2-1, with D possibly being TRBD2 (7 bases). The CDR3 spans 19 residues. The ends were cut back, 3 bases at V and 6 bases at J, with 27 bases in the middle. The DNA for the CDR3 is TGTGCCAGCAGTTTTAGATGGGGGGGCGACGAAAGCTCGTTCAATGAGCAGTTCTTC. Translating it yields CASSFRWGGDESSFNEQFF.

This clonotype has only a few counts. This chain uses TRBV29-1 with TRBJ2-1; 9 bases map to TRBD2. The CDR3 runs to 13 residues. The V gene's germline CDR1 is SQVTM and CDR2 ANQGSEA. Germline trimming cut 5 bases from V and 5 bases from J; bases unmatched to any gene: 4. DNA of the CDR3: TGCAGCGTTAGGGCTAGCGGGAACAATGAGCAGTTCTTC. Its protein is CSVRASGNNEQFF.

The chain couples TRBV5-1 to TRBJ2-2; D unresolved. V lost 4 bases to trimming and J lost 4 bases, with 14 bases between them. The CDR3 is 15 residues long. Germline values: CDR1 SGHRS, CDR2 YFSETQ. Here the CDR3 reads CASSLGPIGTGELFF. The CDR3 DNA follows: TGCGCCAGCAGCCTTGGCCCCATTGGCACCGGGGAGCTGTTTTTT.

This chain links TRBV5-1 with TRBJ2-1, with D perhaps matching TRBD2 (5 bases). The CDR3 contains 13 residues. Germline values: CDR1 SGHRS, CDR2 YFSETQ. V lost 0 bases and J 8 bases, leaving 9 bases between the germline ends. In nucleotides, the CDR3 is TGCGCCAGCAGCTTGGACGTGGGAGATGAGCAGTTCTTC. Its protein is CASSLDVGDEQFF.

The chain employs TRBV4-1 and TRBJ2-7; maybe TRBD1 (5 bases). The germline CDR1 and CDR2 sequences are MGHRA and YSYEKL. V dropped 3 bases and J dropped 3 bases, with 12 bases sitting between them. The CDR3 covers 14 residues. The CDR3 DNA follows: TGCGCCAGCAGCCATAGACAGACATTCTACGAGCAGTACTTC. Residues: CASSHRQTFYEQYF.

A few counts support this clonotype. The chain combines TRBV6-5 with TRBJ1-5; D perhaps matches TRBD1 (5 bases). The length of the CDR3 is 13 residues. Between the trimmed V and J ends, which lost 2 bases and 6 bases, there was a span of 8 bases. Germline V gene lookup returns CDR1 MNHEY and CDR2 SVGAGI. Here the CDR3 DNA reads TGTGCCAGCAGTTACGGGGCCCTTCAGCCCCAGCATTTT. Translation: CASSYGALQPQHF.

The gene calls are TRBV4-2 and TRBJ2-7; TRBD1 or TRBD2 may be the D gene (6 bases each). Germline CDR1 LGHNA, CDR2 YNFKEQ. The CDR3 contains 17 residues. V lost 4 bases, J lost 5 bases, and 24 bases lay in between. CDR3 sequence: CASSPYPGAQRLHEQYF. CDR3 bases: TGTGCCAGCAGCCCTTATCCGGGGGCCCAAAGGCTCCACGAGCAGTACTTC.

This clonotype was recorded a few times. The chain links TRBV20-1 to TRBJ2-4; 9 bases map to TRBD2. Trimming took 2 bases from V and 2 from J; bases not matched to a gene: 4. The CDR3 extends over 15 amino acids. From germline, CDR1 is DFQATT and CDR2 SNEGSKA (reference sequence). CDR3 residues: CSARTSGGTKNIQYF. The DNA of the CDR3 is TGCAGTGCTAGAACCAGCGGGGGGACCAAAAACATTCAGTACTTC.

This clonotype has only a few counts. The chain carries TRBV12-5 and TRBJ1-2; the D is unclear. Germline-derived CDR1 and CDR2 are LGHNT and FRNRAP. The CDR3 spans 16 residues. V lost 3 bases and J lost 3, with 17 bases in between. CDR3 DNA sequence: TGTGCTAGTGGTTTTGTTACAACCGGGAGCGACTATGGCTACACCTTC. This translates into CASGFVTTGSDYGYTF. Filled out from reference TRBV12-5 and TRBJ1-2, the complete variable domain reads DARVTQTPRHKVTEMGQEVTMRCQPILGHNTVFWYRQTMMQGLELLAYFRNRAPLDDSGMPKDRFSAEMPDATLATLKIQPSEPRDSAVYFCASGFVTTGSDYGYTFGSGTRLTVV.

The V gene is TRBV6-6, the J gene TRBJ2-4; D gene ambiguous. CDR3 size: 12 residues. Germline-derived CDR1 and CDR2 are MNHNY and SVGAGI (reference sequence). Trimming took off 8 bases at V and 15 bases at J, with 20 bases between the two ends. CDR3 in DNA: TGTGCCAGCGAGTTAAGGAGCTCAGAGAGGTACTTC. This codes for CASELRSSERYF.

Concerning this clonotype: Mismatch with germline at one junction end may stem from a read error. J is TRBJ2-2 and V is TRBV6-5, with TRBD2 as a possible D gene (5 bases). CDR1 and CDR2 from the germline V gene are MNHEY and SVGAGI. CDR3 size: 15 residues. Here the CDR3 reads CASSYAQSNTGELFF. The CDR3 coding sequence is TGTGCCAGCAGTTACGCGCAGTCGAACACCGGGGAGTTGTTTTTT.

This clonotype was detected only a few times. The rearrangement uses TRBV5-1 and TRBJ2-5; unclear D gene. The tail of the sequence fits TRBJ2-1 better, so the J call may be wrong. The CDR3 totals 16 residues. Germline V gives CDR1 SGHRS, CDR2 YFSETQ. CDR3 loop: CASSGTRVGGYNEQFF. CDR3 DNA: TGCGCCAGCAGCGGAACCCGGGTGGGCGGATACAATGAGCAGTTCTTC.

The V and J genes are TRBV7-2 and TRBJ2-7, with D maybe TRBD2 (5 bases). The germline gives CDR1 SGHTA, CDR2 FQGNSA. V lost 5 bases and J 5 bases, leaving 16 bases between the germline ends. The CDR3 is 14 residues long. CDR3 residues: CASSQDSMRDEQYF. The CDR3 coding sequence is TGTGCCAGCAGCCAGGACTCAATGAGGGACGAGCAGTACTTC.

Only a few counts were recorded for this clonotype. The chain has TRBV3-1 and TRBJ2-5; 7 bases are shared with TRBD2. The J call may be faulty, since TRBJ2-1 better matches the DNA end. This CDR3 is 16 amino acids long. The germline gives CDR1 LGHDT, CDR2 YNNKEL (reference sequence). CDR3 in DNA: TGTGCCAGCAGCCAGGGGTGGGAGGGACCCCACGATGAGCAGTTCTTC. Protein product: CASSQGWEGPHDEQFF.

The chain links TRBV5-1 to TRBJ2-3; TRBD1 matches at 9 bases. CDR3 size: 16 residues. Germline-derived CDR1 and CDR2 are SGHRS and YFSETQ. V gave up 0 bases and J gave up 1 base; unmatched junction bases: 3. For the CDR3, the DNA is TGCGCCAGCAGCTTGGCCCGGGACAGGGGCACAGATACGCAGTATTTT. This gives the protein CASSLARDRGTDTQYF.

About this clonotype: At one end, the junction sequence differs from germline, possibly due to a read error. This sequence joins TRBV6-1 and TRBJ2-1; D could derive from TRBD1 or TRBD2 (5 bases each). This CDR3 spans 13 amino acids. The germline gives CDR1 MNHNS, CDR2 SASEGT. The CDR3 nucleotides are TGTGCCGGCCGGGACCCACTTTACAACGAGCAGTTCTTC. Protein: CAGRDPLYNEQFF.

This clonotype was found a few times. This chain links TRBV6-4 with TRBJ2-2; D is perhaps TRBD2 (5 bases). Trimming took 2 bases from V and 3 from J, leaving 7 bases between them. This CDR3 has 14 residues. CDR1 and CDR2 (germline): MRHNA, SNTAGT. The CDR3 is CASSDRGHTGELFF. CDR3 nucleotides: TGTGCCAGCAGTGACCGGGGTCACACCGGGGAGCTGTTTTTT.

The genes are TRBV11-2 and TRBJ2-3, with 8 nucleotides matching TRBD2. Germline CDR1 reads SGHAT; CDR2 reads FQNNGV. V lost 1 base to trimming and J lost 1 base; unmatched junction nucleotides: 7. The CDR3 consists of 17 residues. Written as DNA, the CDR3 is TGTGCCAGCAGCTTAGGGTCCCAGACTAGCGGCACAGATACGCAGTATTTT. Translating gives CASSLGSQTSGTDTQYF.

The table lists this clonotype with a few counts. The chain couples TRBV20-1 to TRBJ1-6; 7 nucleotides match TRBD1. The CDR3 covers 14 residues. V lost 6 bases and J lost 7; bases outside the gene matches: 9. Germline V gene lookup returns CDR1 DFQATT and CDR2 SNEGSKA (reference sequence). This CDR3 reads CSAHQTGDNSPLHF. CDR3 nucleotide sequence: TGCAGTGCCCACCAAACAGGGGACAATTCACCCCTCCACTTT.

This clonotype was counted a few times. The rearrangement uses TRBV10-3 and TRBJ1-1; a possible D gene is TRBD1 (5 bases). Germline loops: CDR1 ENHRY, CDR2 SYGVKD. V lost 8 bases and J 0 bases, leaving 13 bases between the germline ends. CDR3 size: 14 residues. CDR3 coding DNA: TGTGCCATCTCGGGGGACGATATGAACACTGAAGCTTTCTTT. This codes for CAISGDDMNTEAFF.

This clonotype was seen a handful of times. The chain joins TRBV7-2 to TRBJ1-1; 7 bases align to TRBD1. The germline V gene has CDR1 SGHTA and CDR2 FQGNSA. With 4 bases clipped from V and 5 bases from J, the junction kept 19 bases outside the gene matches. The CDR3 is 18 residues long. The CDR3 DNA sequence: TGTGCCAGCAGCTCCGTGTCGGCACCGACAGGGCTGGGTACTGAAGCTTTCTTT. Translating it yields CASSSVSAPTGLGTEAFF.

V and J are TRBV5-6 and TRBJ2-3; D not resolved. The ends were cut back, 1 base at V and 2 bases at J, with 11 bases in the middle. In germline, CDR1 is SGHDT, CDR2 YYEEEE. The CDR3 length is 15 residues. The CDR3 DNA follows: TGTGCCAGCAGCTTGATGGAGCGCCTCACAGATACGCAGTATTTT. Residues: CASSLMERLTDTQYF.